This TCR beta chain stems from a study of T-cell reconstitution after alpha-beta-depleted transplantation in children. TCRbeta library construction was performed incorporating unique molecular identifiers. One entry per CDR3 protein results from TCRdb running MiXCR on the PCR reads. Found here are some 290,000 distinct CDR3 sequences, 9.5% to 10% of them singletons; the top ten hold roughly 9.1%. Germline V gene data show CDR1 as SGHTA and CDR2 as FQGNSA. V gave up 1 base and J gave up 8 bases, with 12 bases separating them. The CDR3 consists of 14 residues. The clonotype comes from a human donor who donated a stem cell graft to a child with SCID. The input for sequencing was PBMCs from the stem cell graft donor, taken from the stem cell graft. The chain has TRBV7-2 and TRBJ2-1, with a tentative D call TRBD2 (5 bases). The CDR3 loop is CASSLVGTRDEQFF. For the CDR3, the DNA is TGTGCCAGCAGCTTAGTGGGTACGAGGGATGAGCAGTTCTTC.